A single sample is the source of the 7 T cell receptor beta chains below, sequenced in a study of T cells expressing NK-cell markers. One entry per CDR3 protein, without DNA, is what TCRdb gives after re-calling the 5' RACE reads. This repertoire comprises approximately 170,000 distinct CDR3 sequences; its ten largest clones make up around 20%. Sequencing was done on a sample of blood T cells: a sorted CD56 or NKG2C T cell subset, CD4+ or CD8+ T cells, or bulk PBMC T cells (not recorded which). Receptor source: a man aged 18-70 years in good health.

The chain has TRBV28 and TRBJ2-7; TCRdb selects TRBD1, and the lack of DNA leaves this call unchecked. CDR3 length: 14 amino acids. In germline, CDR1 is MDHEN, CDR2 SYDVKM. CDR3 sequence reads: CASTERPGADEQYF.

The genes are TRBV21-1 and TRBJ2-2; TCRdb selects TRBD1, and the lack of DNA leaves this call unchecked. TRBV21-1 is described as a pseudogene. CDR3 length: 16 residues. The CDR3 spells CASSKTGQGNTGELFF.

The chain employs TRBV9 and TRBJ2-7; lacking DNA, the TRBD2 call made by TCRdb goes unchecked. CDR3 length equals 14 residues. Germline V gene data show CDR1 as SGDLS and CDR2 as YYNGEE. This CDR3 reads CASGSGQFTDEQYF.

The chain has TRBV2 and TRBJ2-1; no DNA is available, so the TRBD1 call from TCRdb remains unchecked. CDR1 and CDR2 (germline): SNHLY, FYNNEI. The CDR3 sequence is 15 residues long. Here the CDR3 reads CASSVRGGGRNEQFF.

J is TRBJ2-7 and V is TRBV5-1; the D call from TCRdb, TRBD1, cannot be confirmed without DNA. The V gene's germline CDR1 is SGHRS and CDR2 YFSETQ. The CDR3 is made up of 20 amino acids. This chain's CDR3 is CASSLYLGRGATIGFYEQYF.

Frequency places this clonotype as medium-sized. This chain joins TRBV5-1 and TRBJ2-6. The CDR3 is made up of 16 amino acids. The germline gives CDR1 SGHRS, CDR2 YFSETQ. This CDR3 reads CASSFAGYAGANVLTF.

This chain connects TRBV9 to TRBJ2-2; TCRdb selects TRBD2, and the lack of DNA leaves this call unchecked. This CDR3 is built from 18 residues. Looked up from germline, CDR1 is SGDLS and CDR2 is YYNGEE. The CDR3: CASSSGPVALRNTGELFF.